This T cell receptor beta chain was profiled in a study of response to subunit inactivated influenza vaccine. Germline assignment: CDR1 MNHEY and CDR2 SMNVEV (reference sequence). After removal of 7 bases from V and 2 bases from J, the junction contained 7 bases not matched to a gene. The CDR3 totals 16 residues. Via MiXCR, TCRdb re-called the RT-PCR reads, giving one row per CDR3 protein. The repertoire has 500,000 to 600,000 distinct CDR3 sequences, 12% of them found once; the top ten carry roughly 10%. The sample holds many counts of this clonotype. This sequence was found in a man aged 45-65 years who received an inactivated influenza vaccine. The input for sequencing was PBMCs from blood, taken on the day of vaccination. The chain combines TRBV27 with TRBJ2-3; TRBD2 matches at 12 bases. DNA for the CDR3: TGTGCCAGCACCCCTGGACTAGCGGGAATCACAGATACGCAGTATTTT. It encodes CASTPGLAGITDTQYF.